This T cell receptor (beta chain) was documented in a study of cytomegalovirus exposure and HLA in healthy donors. Across the whole study: One earlier analysis, a look at around 170 million T cells, found some 100 million unique TCR beta sequences. Study conclusions and caveats: The study labeled fewer than 200 TCR beta chains cytomegalovirus-associated.

Concerning this clone itself: What it binds is unknown.

In the PCR, 60 Vbeta and 13 Jbeta primers were used. Sequenced by immunoSEQ multiplex PCR; TCRdb stores in-frame clones only, minus some. The table lists around 99,000 clones, approximately 79% of them singletons. The CDR3 length is 13 residues. Losses at the gene ends were 8 bases for V and 2 bases for J; bases not matched to a gene: 6. Sequenced sample: PBMCs. The receptor comes from a middle-aged woman in good health and CMV-seropositive. V usage is TRBV5-3 and J usage is TRBJ1-2, with 7 bases identical to TRBD1. TRBV5-3 is an open reading frame whose function is uncertain. CDR3 DNA sequence: TGTGCCAGTGCAGGGGGTTTGAACTATGGCTACACCTTC. Translation: CASAGGLNYGYTF.